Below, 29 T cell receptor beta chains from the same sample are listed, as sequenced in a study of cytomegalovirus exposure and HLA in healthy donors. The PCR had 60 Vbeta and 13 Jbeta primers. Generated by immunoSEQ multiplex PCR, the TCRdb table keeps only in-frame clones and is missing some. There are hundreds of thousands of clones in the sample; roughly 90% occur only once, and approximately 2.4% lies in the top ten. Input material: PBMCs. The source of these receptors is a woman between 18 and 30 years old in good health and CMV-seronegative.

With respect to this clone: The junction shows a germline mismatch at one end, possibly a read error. The CDR3 is CASSLVGGGGPGNTIYF. CDR3 nucleotide sequence: TGTGCTAGCAGCTTAGTGGGCGGGGGGGGGCCGGGAAACACCATATATTTT. The rearrangement joins TRBV7-7 to TRBJ1-3; a weak D match, TRBD1 (6 bases). Per the germline V gene, CDR1 is SSHAT and CDR2 is FNYEAQ (reference sequence). The CDR3 covers 17 residues.

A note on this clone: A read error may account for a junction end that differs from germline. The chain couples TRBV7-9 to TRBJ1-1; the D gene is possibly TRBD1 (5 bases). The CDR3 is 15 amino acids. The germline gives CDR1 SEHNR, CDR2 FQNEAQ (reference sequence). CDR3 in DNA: TGTTCCAGCAGCTTAACTCGCGGACATCTCTCTGAAGCTTTCTTT. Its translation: CSSSLTRGHLSEAFF.

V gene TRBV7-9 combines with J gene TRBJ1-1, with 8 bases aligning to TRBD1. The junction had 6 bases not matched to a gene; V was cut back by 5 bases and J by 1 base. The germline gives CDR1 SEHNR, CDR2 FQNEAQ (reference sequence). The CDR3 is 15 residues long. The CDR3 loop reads CASSLPGQGNTEAFF. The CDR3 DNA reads TGTGCCAGCAGCCTCCCCGGACAGGGGAACACTGAAGCTTTCTTT.

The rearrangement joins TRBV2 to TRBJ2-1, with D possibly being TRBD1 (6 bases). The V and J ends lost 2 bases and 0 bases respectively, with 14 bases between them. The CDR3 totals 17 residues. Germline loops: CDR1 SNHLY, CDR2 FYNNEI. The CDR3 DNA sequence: TGTGCCAGCAGTGAAAGTGTCAGGGGAGCCTCCTACAATGAGCAGTTCTTC. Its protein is CASSESVRGASYNEQFF.

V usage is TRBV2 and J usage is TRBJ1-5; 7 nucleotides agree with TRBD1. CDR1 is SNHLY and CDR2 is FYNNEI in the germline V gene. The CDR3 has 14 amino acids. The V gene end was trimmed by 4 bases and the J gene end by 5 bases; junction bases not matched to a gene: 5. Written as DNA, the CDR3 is TGTGCCAGCAGTGGGGACAGTTCCTATCAGCCCCAGCATTTT. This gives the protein CASSGDSSYQPQHF.

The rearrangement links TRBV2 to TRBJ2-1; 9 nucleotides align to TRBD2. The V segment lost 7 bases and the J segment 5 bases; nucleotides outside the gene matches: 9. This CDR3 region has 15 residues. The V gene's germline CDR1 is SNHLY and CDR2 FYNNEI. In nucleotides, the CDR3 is TGTGCCAGCACTGTCGGGGGACTAGCCAACAATGAGCAGTTCTTC. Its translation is CASTVGGLANNEQFF.

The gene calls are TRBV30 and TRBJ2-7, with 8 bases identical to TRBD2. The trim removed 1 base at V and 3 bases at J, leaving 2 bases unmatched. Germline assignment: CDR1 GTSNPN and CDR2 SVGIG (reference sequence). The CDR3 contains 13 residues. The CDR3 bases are TGTGCCTGGAGTGCCGCGGGGGGCTACGAGCAGTACTTC. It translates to CAWSAAGGYEQYF.

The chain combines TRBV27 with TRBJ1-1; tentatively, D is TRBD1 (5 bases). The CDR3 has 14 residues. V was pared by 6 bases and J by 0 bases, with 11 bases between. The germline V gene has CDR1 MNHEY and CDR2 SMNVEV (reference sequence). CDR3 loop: CASSRQPMNTEAFF. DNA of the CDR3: TGTGCCAGCAGCCGACAGCCCATGAACACTGAAGCTTTCTTT.

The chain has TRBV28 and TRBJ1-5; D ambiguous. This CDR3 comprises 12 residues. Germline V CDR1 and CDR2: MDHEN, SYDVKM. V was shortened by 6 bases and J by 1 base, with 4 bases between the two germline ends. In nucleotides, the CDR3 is TGTGCCAGCAGGCTAAGCAATCAGCCCCAGCATTTT. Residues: CASRLSNQPQHF.

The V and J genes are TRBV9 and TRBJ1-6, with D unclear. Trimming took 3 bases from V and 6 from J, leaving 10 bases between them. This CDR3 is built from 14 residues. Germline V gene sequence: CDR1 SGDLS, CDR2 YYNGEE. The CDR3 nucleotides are TGTGCCAGCAGCGGTGGGGAGACTAATTCACCCCTCCACTTT. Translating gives CASSGGETNSPLHF.

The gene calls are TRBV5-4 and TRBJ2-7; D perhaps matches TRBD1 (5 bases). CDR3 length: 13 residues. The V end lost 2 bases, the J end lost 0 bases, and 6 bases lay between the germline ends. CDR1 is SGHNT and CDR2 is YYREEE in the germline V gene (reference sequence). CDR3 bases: TGTGCCAGCAGCTTCAGGGACTCCTACGAGCAGTACTTC. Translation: CASSFRDSYEQYF.

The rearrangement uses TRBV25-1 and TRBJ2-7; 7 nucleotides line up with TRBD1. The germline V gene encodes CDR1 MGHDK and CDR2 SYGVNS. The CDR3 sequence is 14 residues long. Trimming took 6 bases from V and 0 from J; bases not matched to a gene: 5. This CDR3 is CASRGDRSSYEQYF. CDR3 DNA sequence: TGTGCCAGCAGAGGGGACAGAAGCTCCTACGAGCAGTACTTC.

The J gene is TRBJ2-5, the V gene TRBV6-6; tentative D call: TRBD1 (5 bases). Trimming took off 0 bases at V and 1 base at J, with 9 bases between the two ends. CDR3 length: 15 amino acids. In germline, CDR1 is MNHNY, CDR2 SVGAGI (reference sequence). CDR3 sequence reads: CASSYSRQLQETQYF. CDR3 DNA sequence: TGTGCCAGCAGTTACTCCCGACAGCTCCAAGAGACCCAGTACTTC.

The CDR3 is CASDGGMNSPLHF. Here the CDR3 DNA reads TGTGCCAGTGACGGGGGGATGAATTCACCCCTCCACTTT. The chain is built from TRBV7-9 and TRBJ1-6, with D perhaps matching TRBD1 (5 bases). The germline CDR1 and CDR2 sequences are SEHNR and FQNEAQ (reference sequence). This CDR3 spans 13 amino acids. The ends were cut back, 9 bases at V and 7 bases at J, with 13 bases in the middle.

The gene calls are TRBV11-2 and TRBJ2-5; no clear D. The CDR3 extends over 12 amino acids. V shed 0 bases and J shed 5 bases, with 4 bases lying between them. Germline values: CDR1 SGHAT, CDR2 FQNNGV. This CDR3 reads CASSLEGETQYF. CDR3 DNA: TGTGCCAGCAGCTTAGAGGGCGAGACCCAGTACTTC.

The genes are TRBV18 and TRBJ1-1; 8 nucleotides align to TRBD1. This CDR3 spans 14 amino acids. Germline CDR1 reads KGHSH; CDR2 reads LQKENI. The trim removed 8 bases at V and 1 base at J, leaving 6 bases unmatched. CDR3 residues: CASRGGTGNTEAFF. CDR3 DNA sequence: TGTGCCAGCAGGGGGGGGACAGGGAACACTGAAGCTTTCTTT.

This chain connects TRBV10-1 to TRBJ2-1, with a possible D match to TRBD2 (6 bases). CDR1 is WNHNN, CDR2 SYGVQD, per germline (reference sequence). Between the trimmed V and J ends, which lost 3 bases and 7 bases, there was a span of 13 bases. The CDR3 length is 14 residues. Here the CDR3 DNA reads TGCGCCAGCAGTGATTCAGTGGCGGGAAATGAGCAGTTCTTC. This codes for CASSDSVAGNEQFF.

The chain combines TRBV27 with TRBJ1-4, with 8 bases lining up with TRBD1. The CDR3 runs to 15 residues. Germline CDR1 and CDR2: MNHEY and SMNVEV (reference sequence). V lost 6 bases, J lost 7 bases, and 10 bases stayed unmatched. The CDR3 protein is CASSPWTGKGEKLFF. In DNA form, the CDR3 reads TGTGCCAGCAGCCCCTGGACAGGGAAAGGTGAAAAACTGTTTTTT.

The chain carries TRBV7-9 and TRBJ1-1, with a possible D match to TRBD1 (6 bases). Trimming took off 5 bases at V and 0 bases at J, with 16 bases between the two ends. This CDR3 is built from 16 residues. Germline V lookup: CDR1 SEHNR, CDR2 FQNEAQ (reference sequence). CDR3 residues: CASSPLDSLMNTEAFF. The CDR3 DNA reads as TGTGCCAGCAGCCCCCTGGACAGCCTCATGAACACTGAAGCTTTCTTT.

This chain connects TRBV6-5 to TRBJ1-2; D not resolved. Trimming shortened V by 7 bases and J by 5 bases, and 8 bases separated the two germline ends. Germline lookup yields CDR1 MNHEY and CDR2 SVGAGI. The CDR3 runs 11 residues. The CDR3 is CASMRDYGYTF. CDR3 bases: TGTGCCAGCATGCGGGATTATGGCTACACCTTC.

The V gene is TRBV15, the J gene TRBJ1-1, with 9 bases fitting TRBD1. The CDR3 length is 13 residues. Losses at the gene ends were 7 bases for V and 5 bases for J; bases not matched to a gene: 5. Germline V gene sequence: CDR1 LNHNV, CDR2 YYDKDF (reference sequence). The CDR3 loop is CATMDRGWTEAFF. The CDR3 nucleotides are TGTGCCACCATGGACAGGGGATGGACTGAAGCTTTCTTT.

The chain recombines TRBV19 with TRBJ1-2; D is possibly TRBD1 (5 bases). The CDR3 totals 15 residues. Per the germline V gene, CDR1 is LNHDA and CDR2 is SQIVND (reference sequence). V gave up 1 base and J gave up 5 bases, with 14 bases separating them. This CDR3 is CASSIGQKHIYGYTF. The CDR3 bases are TGTGCCAGTAGTATAGGACAGAAGCATATTTATGGCTACACCTTC.

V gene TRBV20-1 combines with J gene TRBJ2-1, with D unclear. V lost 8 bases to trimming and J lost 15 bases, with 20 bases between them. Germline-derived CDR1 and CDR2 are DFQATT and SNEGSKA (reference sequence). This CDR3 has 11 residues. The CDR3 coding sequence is TGCAGTCGACTTATAGGTCTCCGTGGGTTCTTC. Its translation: CSRLIGLRGFF.

This CDR3 reads CASRDRGASYEQYF. The CDR3, as DNA: TGTGCCAGCCGGGATCGCGGGGCGTCGTACGAGCAGTACTTC. The chain is built from TRBV13 and TRBJ2-7; possible D gene TRBD2, 6 bases. Trimming took off 8 bases at V and 4 bases at J, with 18 bases between the two ends. The CDR3 has 14 amino acids. Per germline, CDR1 PRHDT and CDR2 FYEKMQ (reference sequence).

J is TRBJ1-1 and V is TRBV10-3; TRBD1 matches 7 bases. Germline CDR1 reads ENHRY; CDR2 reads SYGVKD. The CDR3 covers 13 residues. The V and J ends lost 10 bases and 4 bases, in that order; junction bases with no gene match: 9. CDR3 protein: CATQTGFFTEAFF. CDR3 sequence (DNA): TGTGCCACCCAGACAGGGTTTTTCACTGAAGCTTTCTTT.

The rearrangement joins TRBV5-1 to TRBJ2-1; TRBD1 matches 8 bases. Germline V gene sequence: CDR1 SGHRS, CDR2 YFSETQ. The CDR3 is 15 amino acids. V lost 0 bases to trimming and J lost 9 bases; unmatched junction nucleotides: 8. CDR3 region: CASSLVQGAIGEQFF. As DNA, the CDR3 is TGCGCCAGCAGCTTGGTTCAGGGGGCCATAGGTGAGCAGTTCTTC.

The CDR3 coding sequence is TGTGCCAGCAGCTTGCGGGCAGGGGACTCACCCCTCCACTTT. It yields the protein CASSLRAGDSPLHF. V gene TRBV11-3 combines with J gene TRBJ1-6, with D maybe TRBD1 (6 bases). The CDR3 is made up of 14 amino acids. The V end lost 3 bases, the J end lost 10 bases, and 13 bases lay between the germline ends. Germline V CDR1 and CDR2: SGHNT, YENEEA.

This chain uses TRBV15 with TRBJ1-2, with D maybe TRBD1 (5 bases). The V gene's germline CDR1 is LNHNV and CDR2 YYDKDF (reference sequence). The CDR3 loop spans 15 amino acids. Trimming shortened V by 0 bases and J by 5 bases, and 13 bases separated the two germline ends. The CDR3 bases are TGTGCCACCAGCAGAGATCGGGGGTTGGGGTATGGCTACACCTTC. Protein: CATSRDRGLGYGYTF.

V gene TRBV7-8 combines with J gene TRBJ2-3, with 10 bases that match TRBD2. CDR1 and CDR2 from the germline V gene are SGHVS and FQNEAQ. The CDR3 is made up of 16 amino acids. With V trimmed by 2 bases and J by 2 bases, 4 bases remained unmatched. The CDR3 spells CASSLISGGATDTQYF. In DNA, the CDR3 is TGTGCCAGCAGCTTAATAAGCGGGGGGGCCACAGATACGCAGTATTTT.